Listed here are 27 T cell receptor beta chains from one sample, sequenced in a study of blood T cell repertoires in COVID-19. The assay was immunoSEQ multiplex PCR, and TCRdb's table has in-frame clones only and misses some. The data show hundreds of thousands of clones, 75% to 90% seen once. Sequenced material: peripheral blood. The receptor set was obtained from a woman aged 25 to 39 with active or convalescent COVID-19.

The V gene is TRBV20-1, the J gene TRBJ1-4, with D perhaps matching TRBD1 (5 bases). This CDR3 contains 13 residues. Germline V gives CDR1 DFQATT, CDR2 SNEGSKA (reference sequence). V was shortened by 3 bases and J by 8 bases, with 13 bases between the two germline ends. In DNA, the CDR3 is TGCAGTGCTAGTTCCCAGGGTGGGGAAAAACTGTTTTTT. Encoded protein: CSASSQGGEKLFF.

V gene TRBV28 combines with J gene TRBJ1-1, with D maybe TRBD1 (5 bases). This CDR3 spans 12 amino acids. Germline values: CDR1 MDHEN, CDR2 SYDVKM. CDR3: CAHSRGKTEAFF. The DNA of the CDR3 is TGTGCTCACAGTCGGGGGAAAACTGAAGCTTTCTTT.

As concerns this clone: The sample holds other DNA sequences that translate to the same CDR3. The CDR3 region is CASSDSSTDTQYF. CDR3 DNA sequence: TGCGCCAGCAGTGACAGTAGCACAGATACGCAGTATTTT. The chain couples TRBV10-1 to TRBJ2-3; no reliable D call. CDR1 is WNHNN, CDR2 SYGVQD, per germline (reference sequence). This CDR3 is 13 amino acids long. Deletions cut 3 bases from V and 0 bases from J, with 4 bases between.

The chain links TRBV2 to TRBJ2-5; the match to TRBD1 covers 7 bases. Germline assignment: CDR1 SNHLY and CDR2 FYNNEI. The V gene end was trimmed by 5 bases and the J gene end by 5 bases; junction bases not matched to a gene: 11. The CDR3 covers 15 residues. The CDR3 reads CASSPGQAVGETQYF. CDR3 nucleotides: TGTGCCAGCAGTCCAGGACAGGCGGTGGGGGAGACCCAGTACTTC.

This sequence joins TRBV19 and TRBJ2-1; 13 bases match TRBD2. Germline V CDR1 and CDR2: LNHDA, SQIVND (reference sequence). The trim removed 5 bases at V and 9 bases at J, leaving 10 bases unmatched. The CDR3 totals 16 residues. The DNA of the CDR3 is TGTGCCAGTAGTCCAGGACTAGCGGGGGCCGCGGGTGAGCAGTTCTTC. Encoded protein: CASSPGLAGAAGEQFF.

This clone was seen a few times. The J gene is TRBJ2-4, the V gene TRBV15; 9 bases agree with TRBD1. CDR1 is LNHNV, CDR2 YYDKDF, per germline (reference sequence). This CDR3 has 17 residues. Losses at the gene ends were 2 bases for V and 0 bases for J; bases not matched to a gene: 5. As DNA, the CDR3 is TGTGCCACCAGCAGACCGACAGGGGGACTAGCCAAAAACATTCAGTACTTC. Protein sequence: CATSRPTGGLAKNIQYF.

This chain links TRBV1 with TRBJ1-2; the table calls TRBD1, which could not be checked here. TRBV1 is a documented pseudogene. There are 15 residues in the CDR3. DNA for the CDR3: TGCACCAGCAGCCAAGAGGGGCGAGACAGCTATGGCTACACCTTC. It yields the protein CTSSQEGRDSYGYTF.

V gene TRBV5-1 combines with J gene TRBJ2-7, with D perhaps matching TRBD2 (5 bases). Germline V gene sequence: CDR1 SGHRS, CDR2 YFSETQ. The CDR3 runs to 13 residues. The ends were cut back, 3 bases at V and 6 bases at J, with 13 bases in the middle. CDR3 coding DNA: TGCGCCAGCAGCTCTTGGGAGACACGCGAGCAGTACTTC. This encodes CASSSWETREQYF.

The gene calls are TRBV6-1 and TRBJ1-2; no clear D gene. Germline CDR1 MNHNS, CDR2 SASEGT. The V end was cut by 0 bases, the J end by 4 bases, with 9 bases between. This CDR3 is built from 14 residues. The CDR3 sequence: CASSEAGGTYGYTF. The CDR3, as DNA: TGTGCCAGCAGTGAAGCGGGAGGAACCTATGGCTACACCTTC.

The chain carries TRBV5-8 and TRBJ2-7, with D perhaps matching TRBD2 (6 bases). V lost 5 bases and J lost 0, with 15 bases in between. This CDR3 spans 15 amino acids. CDR1 is SGHTS, CDR2 YDEGEE, per germline. The CDR3 DNA is TGTGCCAGCAGGTTGCGGGGTCCACCCTCCTACGAGCAGTACTTC. It yields the protein CASRLRGPPSYEQYF. Using reference TRBV5-8 and TRBJ2-7 for the parts outside the CDR3, the full variable domain is EAGVTQSPTHLIKTRGQQATLRCSPISGHTSVYWYQQALGLGLQFLLWYDEGEERNRGNFPPRFSGRQFPNYSSELNVNALELEDSALYLCASRLRGPPSYEQYFGPGTRLTVT.

The rearrangement links TRBV3-1 (or the pseudogene TRBV3-2) to TRBJ1-6; a weak D match, TRBD1 (5 bases). The CDR3 loop spans 16 amino acids. CDR1 is LGHDT and CDR2 is YNNKEL in the germline V gene (reference sequence). Trimming removed 3 bases from V and 8 bases from J, with 17 bases in between. The CDR3 nucleotides read TGTGCCAGCAGCCACGGGCGGGGGACCAGTTATTCACCCCTCCACTTT. This translates into CASSHGRGTSYSPLHF.

The chain couples TRBV3-1 (or the pseudogene TRBV3-2) to TRBJ1-5; the match to TRBD1 covers 7 bases. This CDR3 is 14 amino acids long. Trimming removed 3 bases from V and 8 bases from J; junction bases left unmatched: 7. In germline, CDR1 is LGHDT, CDR2 YNNKEL (reference sequence). The chain's CDR3 is CASSQTGRFEPQHF. The CDR3, as DNA: TGTGCCAGCAGCCAGACAGGGAGGTTCGAGCCCCAGCATTTT.

This chain joins TRBV6-5 and TRBJ1-5; possibly TRBD1 for D (5 bases). Per germline, CDR1 MNHEY and CDR2 SVGAGI. V lost 6 bases to trimming and J lost 7 bases, with 13 bases between them. This CDR3 is 13 amino acids long. CDR3 DNA: TGTGCCAGCAGCCCGGGGGGATGGCAGCCCCAGCATTTT. Translating it yields CASSPGGWQPQHF.

The CDR3 protein is CATSREGTEAFF. The CDR3 DNA is TGTGCCACCTCACGGGAAGGGACTGAAGCTTTCTTT. The chain combines TRBV6-5 with TRBJ1-1, with D unclear. Germline V gene data show CDR1 as MNHEY and CDR2 as SVGAGI. Trimming removed 10 bases at V and 5 bases at J, with 14 bases between. There are 12 residues in the CDR3.

This CDR3 reads CASRTGENRNEQFF. CDR3 sequence (DNA): TGTGCCAGCAGAACCGGGGAAAACAGAAATGAGCAGTTCTTC. This rearrangement joins TRBV6-5 to TRBJ2-1, with D maybe TRBD2 (5 bases). Germline loops: CDR1 MNHEY, CDR2 SVGAGI. Trimming took off 6 bases at V and 7 bases at J, with 16 bases between the two ends. The CDR3 is 14 residues long.

The J gene is TRBJ2-1, the V gene TRBV7-8; D perhaps matches TRBD2 (6 bases). V gave up 2 bases and J gave up 7 bases, with 9 bases separating them. Germline loops: CDR1 SGHVS, CDR2 FQNEAQ. The CDR3 runs to 13 residues. The CDR3, as DNA: TGTGCCAGCAGCTTAACGACTAGTAATGAGCAGTTCTTC. Its translation: CASSLTTSNEQFF.

This chain joins TRBV6-4 and TRBJ2-7, with D perhaps matching TRBD2 (6 bases). Per germline, CDR1 MRHNA and CDR2 SNTAGT. The CDR3 has 14 residues. With 6 bases removed from V and 4 bases from J, the gap between germline ends came to 16 bases. CDR3 nucleotides: TGTGCCAGCAGCGAGACGGGAGATTCTTACGAGCAGTACTTC. This codes for CASSETGDSYEQYF.

The CDR3 DNA reads as TGTGCCGCGCGGGGCGCGGGCAATGAGCAGTTCTTC. Protein sequence: CAARGAGNEQFF. This chain uses TRBV5-4 with TRBJ2-1, with D possibly TRBD2 on 6 matching bases. Germline CDR1 SGHNT, CDR2 YYREEE (reference sequence). V dropped 10 bases and J dropped 6 bases, with 14 bases sitting between them. This CDR3 comprises 12 residues.

The genes are TRBV15 and TRBJ1-4; the match to TRBD1 covers 7 bases. CDR1 LNHNV and CDR2 YYDKDF come from the germline V gene (reference sequence). Trimming at V came to 3 bases and at J to 8 bases, leaving 9 bases not matched to a gene. CDR3 length: 15 residues. The CDR3 DNA reads TGTGCCACCAGCAGGTTGGAGGGGGCCATGGAAAAACTGTTTTTT. The encoded protein is CATSRLEGAMEKLFF.

The chain has TRBV4-1 and TRBJ2-1, with 7 bases that match TRBD2. The V segment lost 6 bases and the J segment 5 bases; nucleotides outside the gene matches: 10. CDR3 length: 15 residues. The germline V gene has CDR1 MGHRA and CDR2 YSYEKL. The CDR3 coding sequence is TGCGCCAGCAGTCCCTTTGGGCTAGCGGACAATGAGCAGTTCTTC. Translated: CASSPFGLADNEQFF.

CDR3: CATTDRAGYTF. DNA for the CDR3: TGTGCCACCACAGACAGGGCGGGCTACACCTTC. The V call is TRBV24-1, the J call TRBJ1-2; 7 nucleotides line up with TRBD1. Germline V gene lookup returns CDR1 KGHDR and CDR2 SFDVKD. There are 11 residues in the CDR3. J was trimmed by 8 bases and V by 8 bases; bases with no gene match: 4.

The chain has TRBV10-2 and TRBJ2-7; 7 bases line up with TRBD1. CDR3 length: 14 amino acids. The V and J ends lost 9 bases and 7 bases, in that order; junction bases with no gene match: 15. Germline values: CDR1 WSHSY, CDR2 SAAADI. The CDR3 nucleotides are TGCGCCAGTTCCGGGACAGCGAGTTTTGGGGAGCAGTACTTC. It specifies CASSGTASFGEQYF.

This clone was seen once. This chain uses TRBV6-5 with TRBJ2-7, with 7 bases identical to TRBD2. Germline loops: CDR1 MNHEY, CDR2 SVGAGI. This CDR3 has 14 amino acids. V gave up 4 bases and J gave up 0 bases; unmatched junction bases: 3. The CDR3 DNA reads as TGTGCCAGCAGTTCCGGACTAGGCTCCTACGAGCAGTACTTC. Protein product: CASSSGLGSYEQYF.

This chain connects TRBV5-8 to TRBJ2-3; the match to TRBD2 covers 8 bases. The CDR3 has 14 residues. The germline V gene has CDR1 SGHTS and CDR2 YDEGEE. V trimming: 4 bases; J trimming: 2 bases; junction bases outside the gene matches: 3. The CDR3 sequence is CASSVSGNTDTQYF. Written as DNA, the CDR3 is TGTGCCAGCAGCGTTAGCGGGAACACAGATACGCAGTATTTT.

The chain has TRBV6-6 and TRBJ2-1; D unclear. The CDR3 runs 14 residues. The V and J ends lost 7 bases and 0 bases respectively, with 10 bases between them. Germline V lookup: CDR1 MNHNY, CDR2 SVGAGI (reference sequence). CDR3 coding DNA: TGTGCCAGCACCGTTGATAGCTCCTACAATGAGCAGTTCTTC. Its protein product is CASTVDSSYNEQFF.

The DNA of the CDR3 is TGTGCCAGCAGTTACGGACAGGGACGTAACGAGCAGTACTTC. It codes for CASSYGQGRNEQYF. The rearrangement joins TRBV6-5 to TRBJ2-7, with TRBD1 identical over 8 bases. This CDR3 contains 14 residues. V was pared by 2 bases and J by 5 bases, with 5 bases of the junction left unmatched. Germline V gives CDR1 MNHEY, CDR2 SVGAGI.

This chain connects TRBV27 to TRBJ1-6; 7 nucleotides match TRBD1. The CDR3 consists of 16 residues. The junction had 12 bases not matched to a gene; V was cut back by 6 bases and J by 7 bases. Germline CDR1 reads MNHEY; CDR2 reads SMNVEV (reference sequence). The CDR3 bases are TGTGCCAGCAGACTAAACAGGGGTAAAGCGAATTCACCCCTCCACTTT. This codes for CASRLNRGKANSPLHF.